These 30 T cell receptor beta chains originate from one sample sequenced in a study of shared clonotypes between healthy human individuals. This table comes from immunoSEQ multiplex PCR, and its TCRdb copy is limited to in-frame clones, with some not included. The sample records approximately 1,000,000 clones, around three quarters being singletons. Sequencing was done on a sample of memory CD4+ T cells from PBMCs. The subset denotes: CD45RA-negative fraction. The receptor source for this set is a man between 18 and 35 years old in good health. Some clones in this sample may be carry-over from other donors' samples.

On this clone: This may be a read error, as it is one base from a much larger clone. The CDR3 DNA reads as TGTACCAGCAGTGATCGGGACAGCCAAGAGACCCAGTACTTC. Translating gives CTSSDRDSQETQYF. This chain connects TRBV25-1 to TRBJ2-5; 7 bases line up with TRBD1. Germline V lookup: CDR1 MGHDK, CDR2 SYGVNS. This CDR3 has 14 amino acids.

This chain connects TRBV5-1 to TRBJ2-5, with D unclear. This CDR3 comprises 14 residues. Trimming shortened V by 0 bases and J by 7 bases, and 13 bases separated the two germline ends. Germline-derived CDR1 and CDR2 are SGHRS and YFSETQ. This CDR3 is CASSLENPEGTQYF. In DNA form, the CDR3 reads TGCGCCAGCAGCTTGGAGAACCCAGAAGGGACCCAGTACTTC.

This clone was counted once. The gene calls are TRBV25-1 and TRBJ2-2, with D unclear. CDR1 is MGHDK and CDR2 is SYGVNS in the germline V gene. V lost 5 bases, J lost 4 bases, and 11 bases lay in between. The CDR3 extends over 14 amino acids. CDR3: CASSQSRATGELFF. In DNA, the CDR3 is TGTGCCAGCAGTCAATCCCGGGCCACCGGGGAGCTGTTTTTT.

The chain links TRBV29-1 to TRBJ2-3; D uncertain. The CDR3 consists of 12 residues. Germline V gives CDR1 SQVTM, CDR2 ANQGSEA. Trimming pared 4 bases from V and 0 bases from J, leaving 5 bases between. DNA for the CDR3: TGCAGCGTTGTTGAGAGCACAGATACGCAGTATTTT. Translating it yields CSVVESTDTQYF.

The chain couples TRBV5-1 to TRBJ2-5; the D gene could be TRBD1 or TRBD2 (5 bases each). Germline V gives CDR1 SGHRS, CDR2 YFSETQ. The germline V and J ends were trimmed by 6 bases and 5 bases, with 14 bases remaining between them. CDR3 size: 13 residues. CDR3 bases: TGCGCCAGCACCGGGCAGGGCGGGGAGACCCAGTACTTC. Protein product: CASTGQGGETQYF. The full variable domain, in which reference TRBV5-1 and TRBJ2-5 provide the parts outside the CDR3, is KAGVTQTPRYLIKTRGQQVTLSCSPISGHRSVSWYQQTPGQGLQFLFEYFSETQRNKGNFPGRFSGRQFSNSRSEMNVSTLELGDSALYLCASTGQGGETQYFGPGTRLLVL.

The chain links TRBV6-1 to TRBJ1-3; possible D gene TRBD1, 5 bases. The CDR3 consists of 15 residues. Trimming shortened V by 0 bases and J by 4 bases, and 10 bases separated the two germline ends. CDR1 and CDR2 from the germline V gene are MNHNS and SASEGT. The CDR3 spells CASSEAVGEGNTIYF. The CDR3 nucleotides are TGTGCCAGCAGTGAAGCGGTGGGGGAGGGAAACACCATATATTTT.

CDR3 sequence (DNA): TGTGCCAGCAGCCATGGGGGGCCGGGGAGCTACGAGCAGTACTTC. Amino acid sequence: CASSHGGPGSYEQYF. This chain connects TRBV7-2 to TRBJ2-7, with D perhaps given as TRBD1 or TRBD2 (6 bases each). V lost 5 bases and J lost 3, with 17 bases in between. The CDR3 spans 15 residues. Germline CDR1 is SGHTA and CDR2 is FQGNSA.

The chain couples TRBV6-6 to TRBJ1-4, with 10 bases identical to TRBD1. There are 16 residues in the CDR3. The germline gives CDR1 MNHNY, CDR2 SVGAGI (reference sequence). V was clipped by 6 bases and J by 8 bases; unmatched bases: 12. As DNA, the CDR3 is TGTGCCAGCAGCGGAGAGGGACAGGGGACAGGGGAAAAACTGTTTTTT. Amino acid sequence: CASSGEGQGTGEKLFF.

This chain uses TRBV7-8 with TRBJ1-5; D unclear. The V end lost 0 bases, the J end lost 0 bases, and 9 bases lay between the germline ends. CDR1 SGHVS and CDR2 FQNEAQ come from the germline V gene. CDR3 length: 16 residues. The CDR3 loop is CASSLAGGFSNQPQHF. In DNA, the CDR3 is TGTGCCAGCAGCTTAGCAGGCGGGTTTAGCAATCAGCCCCAGCATTTT. The full variable domain, completed using reference TRBV7-8 and TRBJ1-5, is GAGVSQSPRYKVAKRGQDVALRCDPISGHVSLFWYQQALGQGPEFLTYFQNEAQLDKSGLPSDRFFAERPEGSVSTLKIQRTQQEDSAVYLCASSLAGGFSNQPQHFGDGTRLSIL.

The chain is built from TRBV19 and TRBJ2-1; 12 positions agree with TRBD2. J was trimmed by 5 bases and V by 3 bases; bases with no gene match: 5. The CDR3 extends over 16 amino acids. Per the germline V gene, CDR1 is LNHDA and CDR2 is SQIVND (reference sequence). The CDR3 nucleotides are TGTGCCAGTAGTATTTGGGCTAGCGGGAGGGACAATGAGCAGTTCTTC. Translation gives CASSIWASGRDNEQFF.

The chain has TRBV19 and TRBJ2-3; maybe TRBD1 (6 bases). Germline CDR1 reads LNHDA; CDR2 reads SQIVND (reference sequence). V lost 1 base, J lost 2 bases, and 10 bases lay in between. This CDR3 is 15 amino acids long. The chain's CDR3 is CASSIGTGITDTQYF. The CDR3 DNA follows: TGTGCCAGTAGTATAGGTACAGGGATCACAGATACGCAGTATTTT.

V gene TRBV7-2 combines with J gene TRBJ1-2; D ambiguous. V was cut by 4 bases and J by 4 bases, with 10 bases left in between. The CDR3 has 13 residues. Per the germline V gene, CDR1 is SGHTA and CDR2 is FQGNSA. CDR3 coding DNA: TGTGCCAGCAGCTCTGGCGGACTCTATGGCTACACCTTC. Its protein is CASSSGGLYGYTF. Based on the CDR3 plus reference TRBV7-2 and TRBJ1-2, the full variable domain is GAGVSQSPSNKVTEKGKDVELRCDPISGHTALYWYRQSLGQGLEFLIYFQGNSAPDKSGLPSDRFSAERTGGSVSTLTIQRTQQEDSAVYLCASSSGGLYGYTFGSGTRLTVV.

CDR3 amino acids: CASSPGNTQYF. The CDR3 nucleotides read TGTGCCAGCAGCCCTGGAAATACGCAGTATTTT. This chain links TRBV11-2 with TRBJ2-3; D remains ambiguous. CDR3 length: 11 residues. Trimming took off 5 bases at V and 7 bases at J, with 7 bases between the two ends. Germline CDR1 is SGHAT and CDR2 is FQNNGV.

V usage is TRBV7-9 and J usage is TRBJ1-2, with D perhaps TRBD1 (5 bases). Looked up from germline, CDR1 is SEHNR and CDR2 is FQNEAQ (reference sequence). This CDR3 is built from 16 residues. Trimming took off 7 bases at V and 0 bases at J, with 18 bases between the two ends. The CDR3, as DNA: TGTGCCAGCATCTGGGGCCACGGTCGAACTAACTATGGCTACACCTTC. Translating gives CASIWGHGRTNYGYTF.

The V and J genes are TRBV18 and TRBJ2-5; the D gene is possibly TRBD2 (6 bases). The germline V gene has CDR1 KGHSH and CDR2 LQKENI. CDR3 size: 15 residues. Deletions cut 3 bases from V and 5 bases from J, with 16 bases between. CDR3 sequence reads: CASSPTRLLPETQYF. The DNA for the CDR3 is TGTGCCAGCTCACCGACTAGGTTACTCCCGGAGACCCAGTACTTC.

The chain combines TRBV5-1 with TRBJ2-7, with a weak D call TRBD1 (6 bases). This CDR3 has 14 residues. Germline-derived CDR1 and CDR2 are SGHRS and YFSETQ. V dropped 4 bases and J dropped 1 base, with 12 bases sitting between them. This CDR3 is CASSDIQGSYEQYF. CDR3 in DNA: TGCGCCAGCAGCGACATACAGGGATCCTACGAGCAGTACTTC.

The CDR3 region has the DNA TGCGCCAGCAGCTTGGTGTCAGGGGGCGAAGAGACCCAGTACTTC. As protein: CASSLVSGGEETQYF. The V call is TRBV5-1, the J call TRBJ2-5, with TRBD1 matching over 8 bases. Looked up from germline, CDR1 is SGHRS and CDR2 is YFSETQ. This CDR3 is 15 amino acids long. V was clipped by 0 bases and J by 3 bases; unmatched bases: 4.

In this sample, this clone turned up a few times. Other nucleotide sequences from this sample produce the same CDR3. The chain employs TRBV5-1 and TRBJ1-2; TRBD1 might be the D (5 bases). The V and J ends lost 5 bases and 4 bases respectively, with 12 bases between them. Germline V CDR1 and CDR2: SGHRS, YFSETQ. This CDR3 has 13 residues. CDR3 nucleotides: TGCGCCAGCAGACCAGACAGTTCCTATGGCTACACCTTC. Translated, it gives CASRPDSSYGYTF.

This clone was detected only a few times. The gene calls are TRBV28 and TRBJ1-5; no clear D. This CDR3 has 16 amino acids. Germline CDR1 is MDHEN and CDR2 is SYDVKM. Deletions cut 3 bases from V and 0 bases from J, with 12 bases between. CDR3 sequence: CASSFGVRGSNQPQHF. CDR3 bases: TGTGCCAGCAGTTTTGGGGTGCGGGGTAGCAATCAGCCCCAGCATTTT.

The V call is TRBV4-2, the J call TRBJ1-5; no definite D call. The V gene lost 5 bases and the J gene lost 5 bases, with 16 bases spanning the gap. The CDR3 loop spans 15 amino acids. The V gene's germline CDR1 is LGHNA and CDR2 YNFKEQ. In DNA, the CDR3 is TGTGCCAGCAGCTTGATTTGGGGTCTACATCAGCCCCAGCATTTT. Translation gives CASSLIWGLHQPQHF.

J is TRBJ2-5 and V is TRBV14; the D gene is possibly TRBD1 (6 bases). Germline V gene sequence: CDR1 SGHDN, CDR2 FVKESK. The CDR3 totals 16 residues. V was clipped by 4 bases and J by 4 bases, with 19 bases between them. The CDR3 here is CASSPIGGTRGETQYF. In DNA form, the CDR3 reads TGTGCCAGCAGCCCGATAGGGGGTACTAGAGGAGAGACCCAGTACTTC.

This chain uses TRBV7-3 with TRBJ2-2; 9 nucleotides align to TRBD1. Germline trimming cut 6 bases from V and 3 bases from J; bases unmatched to any gene: 2. Per germline, CDR1 SGHTA and CDR2 FQGTGA. This CDR3 is built from 14 residues. CDR3: CASRRTGDTGELFF. The CDR3 nucleotides are TGTGCCAGCAGGCGGACAGGGGACACCGGGGAGCTGTTTTTT.

This clone was observed a few times. This chain's CDR3 is CASSLRAGGMNTEAFF. The CDR3 DNA reads TGTGCCAGCAGCTTGAGGGCAGGGGGCATGAACACTGAAGCTTTCTTT. The chain joins TRBV5-4 to TRBJ1-1, with 8 bases identical to TRBD1. Germline V gene sequence: CDR1 SGHNT, CDR2 YYREEE (reference sequence). The CDR3 extends over 16 amino acids. The ends lost 1 base at V and 0 bases at J; junction bases unmatched: 5.

This chain uses TRBV2 with TRBJ2-7; 7 nucleotides align to TRBD1. The CDR3 is made up of 15 amino acids. V shed 1 base and J 0 bases; nucleotides not matched to a gene: 3. Germline CDR1 SNHLY, CDR2 FYNNEI. CDR3 protein: CASSEGGTVSYEQYF. The CDR3 DNA reads as TGTGCCAGCAGTGAAGGGGGGACAGTCTCCTACGAGCAGTACTTC.

The chain recombines TRBV27 with TRBJ1-1; 8 bases align to TRBD1. This CDR3 region has 13 residues. Germline lookup yields CDR1 MNHEY and CDR2 SMNVEV (reference sequence). The V segment lost 7 bases and the J segment 6 bases; nucleotides outside the gene matches: 7. CDR3 region: CASTPQGAAEAFF. Here the CDR3 DNA reads TGTGCCAGCACCCCCCAGGGGGCCGCTGAAGCTTTCTTT.

This chain connects TRBV18 to TRBJ2-7; 7 bases fit TRBD1. The CDR3 has 11 amino acids. Per the germline V gene, CDR1 is KGHSH and CDR2 is LQKENI. V was clipped by 5 bases and J by 10 bases; unmatched bases: 5. This CDR3 reads CASSTDRAQYF. The CDR3 DNA is TGTGCCAGCTCAACTGACAGGGCCCAGTACTTC.

The V call is TRBV11-2, the J call TRBJ2-3; D is perhaps TRBD1 (6 bases). Germline CDR1 is SGHAT and CDR2 is FQNNGV. This CDR3 has 12 amino acids. Trimming pared 5 bases from V and 8 bases from J, leaving 11 bases between. The CDR3, as DNA: TGTGCCAGCAGCCAACAAGGGGGTACGCAGTATTTT. Translating it yields CASSQQGGTQYF. Using reference TRBV11-2 and TRBJ2-3 for the parts outside the CDR3, the full variable domain is EAGVAQSPRYKIIEKRQSVAFWCNPISGHATLYWYQQILGQGPKLLIQFQNNGVVDDSQLPKDRFSAERLKGVDSTLKIQPAKLEDSAVYLCASSQQGGTQYFGPGTRLTVL.

This clone was seen a single time. The rearrangement links TRBV4-1 to TRBJ2-7; 9 nucleotides align to TRBD1. V was clipped by 7 bases and J by 3 bases; unmatched bases: 13. Germline values: CDR1 MGHRA, CDR2 YSYEKL. The CDR3 is made up of 16 amino acids. The chain's CDR3 is CASNFEPGQGVYEQYF. The CDR3 nucleotides are TGCGCCAGCAACTTCGAGCCGGGACAGGGAGTCTACGAGCAGTACTTC.

V gene TRBV4-2 combines with J gene TRBJ2-5; a possible D gene is TRBD1 (6 bases). Per the germline V gene, CDR1 is LGHNA and CDR2 is YNFKEQ. V shed 1 base and J shed 8 bases, with 23 bases lying between them. The CDR3 contains 17 residues. As DNA, the CDR3 is TGTGCCAGCAGCCAAGGGAATGGGGGCCGCGGCTTGGTCACCCAGTACTTC. This translates into CASSQGNGGRGLVTQYF.

This clone was seen once. The rearrangement uses TRBV9 and TRBJ2-1; TRBD2 matches at 7 bases. The CDR3 is 16 residues long. Germline V lookup: CDR1 SGDLS, CDR2 YYNGEE. With 0 bases clipped from V and 8 bases from J, the junction kept 11 bases outside the gene matches. In nucleotides, the CDR3 is TGTGCCAGCAGCGTAGGAGGGGCTAGCGGTTCCCATGAGCAGTTCTTC. Protein sequence: CASSVGGASGSHEQFF.